What follows are 11 T cell receptor beta chains derived from one specimen sequenced in a study of control samples from healthy donors and cancer patients. Measured with immunoSEQ multiplex PCR; TCRdb has only the in-frame clones, and not every one. This sample carries roughly 59,000 clones, roughly 90% of them seen once, and the ten largest clones take about 1.7%. Sample: PBMCs. The receptors were sampled from a man in his forties with colorectal cancer.

The chain is built from TRBV27 and TRBJ2-7; maybe TRBD1 (6 bases). The CDR3 length is 16 residues. Trimming pared 1 base from V and 7 bases from J, leaving 20 bases between. CDR1 is MNHEY, CDR2 SMNVEV, per germline (reference sequence). The CDR3 is CASSLWPGQGLEEQYF. For the CDR3, the DNA is TGTGCCAGCAGTTTATGGCCGGGACAAGGGCTTGAGGAGCAGTACTTC.

V is TRBV6-5 and J is TRBJ1-5, with TRBD1 matching over 10 bases. V lost 6 bases and J lost 9; bases outside the gene matches: 8. Germline CDR1 reads MNHEY; CDR2 reads SVGAGI. The CDR3 consists of 14 residues. This CDR3 is CASRTGQGQGPQHF. The CDR3 bases are TGTGCCAGCAGGACGGGACAGGGGCAAGGGCCCCAGCATTTT.

The chain couples TRBV4-1 to TRBJ1-5; maybe TRBD1 (5 bases). Germline V gene sequence: CDR1 MGHRA, CDR2 YSYEKL. Trimming shortened V by 3 bases and J by 5 bases, and 14 bases separated the two germline ends. The CDR3 spans 15 residues. The CDR3 loop reads CASSQTEQRDQPQHF. The CDR3, as DNA: TGCGCCAGCAGCCAGACAGAACAGAGGGATCAGCCCCAGCATTTT.

The V call is TRBV5-1, the J call TRBJ2-5, with no clear D. The CDR3 is 12 residues long. From germline, CDR1 is SGHRS and CDR2 YFSETQ. The ends were cut back, 0 bases at V and 2 bases at J, with 2 bases in the middle. The DNA of the CDR3 is TGCGCCAGCAGCTTGGGGCAAGAGACCCAGTACTTC. Amino acids: CASSLGQETQYF.

The gene calls are TRBV19 and TRBJ1-1; weak D call: TRBD1 (5 bases). The CDR3 length is 14 residues. CDR1 and CDR2 from the germline V gene are LNHDA and SQIVND (reference sequence). V dropped 0 bases and J dropped 10 bases, with 15 bases sitting between them. CDR3 sequence (DNA): TGTGCCAGTAGTATAGAGGGACGGGCACTCGGAGCTTTCTTT. Translating it yields CASSIEGRALGAFF.

The chain recombines TRBV19 with TRBJ2-5; 9 bases are a match to TRBD1. Germline CDR1 and CDR2: LNHDA and SQIVND (reference sequence). The CDR3 covers 16 residues. V was pared by 6 bases and J by 5 bases, with 13 bases of the junction left unmatched. CDR3: CASSSAGTGRRETQYF. DNA of the CDR3: TGTGCCAGTAGCAGCGCCGGGACAGGGAGGCGCGAGACCCAGTACTTC.

The rearrangement joins TRBV19 to TRBJ1-1; 7 bases map to TRBD1. Per germline, CDR1 LNHDA and CDR2 SQIVND (reference sequence). The junction had 6 bases not matched to a gene; V was cut back by 8 bases and J by 0 bases. The CDR3 sequence is 14 residues long. The CDR3 is CASLTGPMNTEAFF. CDR3 DNA sequence: TGTGCCAGTCTGACAGGGCCCATGAACACTGAAGCTTTCTTT.

This chain's CDR3 is CASSLRLSETDTQYF. For the CDR3, the DNA is TGCGCCAGCAGCCTCAGACTGTCTGAAACAGATACGCAGTATTTT. This chain joins TRBV5-1 and TRBJ2-3, with no clear D. The V and J ends lost 4 bases and 3 bases respectively, with 15 bases between them. CDR3 length equals 15 residues. CDR1 is SGHRS and CDR2 is YFSETQ in the germline V gene. Combining the CDR3 with reference TRBV5-1 and TRBJ2-3 gives the whole variable domain KAGVTQTPRYLIKTRGQQVTLSCSPISGHRSVSWYQQTPGQGLQFLFEYFSETQRNKGNFPGRFSGRQFSNSRSEMNVSTLELGDSALYLCASSLRLSETDTQYFGPGTRLTVL.

V is TRBV30 and J is TRBJ2-7; the D is unclear. The V end was cut by 3 bases, the J end by 4 bases, with 19 bases between. Per germline, CDR1 GTSNPN and CDR2 SVGIG (reference sequence). The length of the CDR3 is 15 residues. Here the CDR3 DNA reads TGTGCCTGGAGCCCGATGGGCGGCGGTAAGTACGAGCAGTACTTC. Translating gives CAWSPMGGGKYEQYF.

The V call is TRBV3-1 (or the pseudogene TRBV3-2), the J call TRBJ1-6; no clear D gene. The V gene's germline CDR1 is LGHDT and CDR2 YNNKEL (reference sequence). The CDR3 spans 15 residues. V gave up 1 base and J gave up 8 bases, with 12 bases separating them. This chain's CDR3 is CASSQAEGSYSPLHF. Here the CDR3 DNA reads TGTGCCAGCAGCCAAGCTGAGGGCAGTTATTCACCCCTCCACTTT.

The chain is built from TRBV6-2 or TRBV6-3 and TRBJ1-5, with TRBD1 matching over 10 bases. CDR1 is MNHEY and CDR2 is SVGEGT in the germline V gene. Unmatched junction bases numbered 4, after V lost 4 bases and J lost 4 bases. The CDR3 loop spans 15 amino acids. CDR3 protein: CASSWTGGGNQPQHF. CDR3 nucleotide sequence: TGTGCCAGCAGTTGGACAGGGGGAGGTAATCAGCCCCAGCATTTT.